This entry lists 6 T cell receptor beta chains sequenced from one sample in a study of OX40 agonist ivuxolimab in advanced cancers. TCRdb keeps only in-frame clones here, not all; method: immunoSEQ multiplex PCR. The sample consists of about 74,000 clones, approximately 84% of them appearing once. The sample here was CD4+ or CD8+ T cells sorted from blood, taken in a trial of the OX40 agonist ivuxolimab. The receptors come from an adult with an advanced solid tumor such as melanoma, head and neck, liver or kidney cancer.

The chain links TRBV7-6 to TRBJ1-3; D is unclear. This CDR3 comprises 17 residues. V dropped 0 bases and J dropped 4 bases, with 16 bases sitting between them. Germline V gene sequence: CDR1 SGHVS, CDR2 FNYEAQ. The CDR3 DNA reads TGTGCCAGCAGCTTAGCGAGTATTGGGAGCCGGGGAAACACCATATATTTT. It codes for CASSLASIGSRGNTIYF.

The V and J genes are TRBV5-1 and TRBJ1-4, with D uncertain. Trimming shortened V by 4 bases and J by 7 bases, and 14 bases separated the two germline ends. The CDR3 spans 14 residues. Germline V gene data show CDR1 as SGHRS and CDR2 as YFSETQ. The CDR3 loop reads CASSLGSTTEKLFF. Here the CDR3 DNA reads TGCGCCAGCAGCCTCGGGAGCACCACTGAAAAACTGTTTTTT.

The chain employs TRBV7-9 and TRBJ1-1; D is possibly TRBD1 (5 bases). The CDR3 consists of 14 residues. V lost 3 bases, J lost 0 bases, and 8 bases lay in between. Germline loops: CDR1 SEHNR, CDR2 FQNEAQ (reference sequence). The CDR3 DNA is TGTGCCAGCAGCTTCGGGGGGATGAACACTGAAGCTTTCTTT. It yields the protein CASSFGGMNTEAFF. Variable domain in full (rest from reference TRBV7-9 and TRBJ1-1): DTGVSQNPRHKITKRGQNVTFRCDPISEHNRLYWYRQTLGQGPEFLTYFQNEAQLEKSRLLSDRFSAERPKGSFSTLEIQRTEQGDSAMYLCASSFGGMNTEAFFGQGTRLTVV.

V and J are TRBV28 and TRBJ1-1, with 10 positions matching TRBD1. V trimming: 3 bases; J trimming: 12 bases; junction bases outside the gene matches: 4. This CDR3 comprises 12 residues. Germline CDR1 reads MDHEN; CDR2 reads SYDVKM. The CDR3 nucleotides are TGTGCCAGCAGTTTGGAGGACAGGGGGTCTTTCTTT. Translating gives CASSLEDRGSFF.

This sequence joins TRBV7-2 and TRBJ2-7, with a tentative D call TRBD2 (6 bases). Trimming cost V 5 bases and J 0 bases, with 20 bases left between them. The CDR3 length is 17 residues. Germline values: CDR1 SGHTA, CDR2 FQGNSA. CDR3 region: CASSPRRGGAFSYEQYF. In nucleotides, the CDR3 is TGTGCCAGCAGCCCCCGTCGAGGCGGGGCCTTCTCCTACGAGCAGTACTTC.

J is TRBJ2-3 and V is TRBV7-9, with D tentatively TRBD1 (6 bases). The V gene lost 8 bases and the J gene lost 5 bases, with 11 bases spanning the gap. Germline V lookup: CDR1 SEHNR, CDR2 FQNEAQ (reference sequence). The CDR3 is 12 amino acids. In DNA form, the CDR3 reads TGTGCCAGCCAAGAGGGGGTAGATACGCAGTATTTT. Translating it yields CASQEGVDTQYF.